This TCR beta chain is drawn from a study of blood T cells in healthy people across ages. Study-level information: Per two T cells, about one barcoded beta molecule was captured through template switching.

Combining a sample-barcoded 5' primer with a J-beta primer mix, a second PCR ran for roughly 7 to 11 cycles. Each cDNA molecule, via a template-switch adaptor with 12 random nucleotides, was tagged. TCRdb used MiXCR to reprocess the 5' RACE reads, holding one entry per CDR3 protein. The table lists about 900,000 distinct CDR3 sequences, roughly 50% of them singletons, with around an eighth in the top ten. Healthy Caucasian individuals from Russia aged about 6 to 95 were enrolled as donors. In the case of this clonotype: Its specificity is unknown.

Findings and limits, study-wide: Roughly linearly, TCR beta diversity per million T cells fell as age increased.

V was trimmed by 5 bases and J by 2 bases, leaving 13 bases between them. The CDR3 runs 14 residues. Germline V gives CDR1 SGHVS, CDR2 FQNEAQ. What was sequenced was blood. This receptor was taken from a man younger than 45 in good health. V is TRBV7-8 and J is TRBJ2-7; D is unresolved. Here the CDR3 reads CASSRSRNPYEQYF. In nucleotides, the CDR3 is TGTGCCAGCAGCCGCTCTCGAAACCCCTACGAGCAGTACTTC.